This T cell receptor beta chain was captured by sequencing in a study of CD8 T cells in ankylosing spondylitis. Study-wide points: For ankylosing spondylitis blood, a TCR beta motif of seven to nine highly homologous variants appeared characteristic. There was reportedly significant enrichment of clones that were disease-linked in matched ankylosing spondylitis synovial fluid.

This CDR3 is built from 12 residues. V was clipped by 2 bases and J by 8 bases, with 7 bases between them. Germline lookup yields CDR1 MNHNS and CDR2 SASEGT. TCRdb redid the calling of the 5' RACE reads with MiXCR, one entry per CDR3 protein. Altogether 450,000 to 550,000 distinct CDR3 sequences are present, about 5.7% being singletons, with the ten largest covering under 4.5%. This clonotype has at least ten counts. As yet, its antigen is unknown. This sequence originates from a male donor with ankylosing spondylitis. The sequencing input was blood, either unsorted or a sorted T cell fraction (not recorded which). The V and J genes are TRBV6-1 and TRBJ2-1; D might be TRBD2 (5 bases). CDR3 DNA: TGTGCCAGCAGTGAAATCGGGGATGAGCAGTTCTTC. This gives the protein CASSEIGDEQFF.